The subject of this entry is one T cell receptor (beta chain). The CDR3 has 14 amino acids. V gave up 4 bases and J gave up 5 bases, with 17 bases separating them. Germline loops: CDR1 DFQATT, CDR2 SNEGSKA (reference sequence). The data are from a study of type 1 regulatory T cells. Turning to the study itself: This in vitro CD4 product, T-allo10, is enriched for Tr1 cells and alloantigen-specific.

TCRdb re-analysed the reads in MiXCR, keeping a single row per CDR3 protein. The repertoire holds 80,000 to 100,000 distinct CDR3 sequences, with around a third as singletons. Sequencing was carried out using CD4+ T cells, either the whole sample or a sorted fraction (not recorded which). The rearrangement uses TRBV20-1 and TRBJ1-2; tentatively, D is TRBD1 (5 bases). This sequence originates from a human donor in good health. The CDR3 reads CSATDTPRQYGYTF. The CDR3 DNA sequence: TGCAGTGCTACAGATACCCCCCGACAGTATGGCTACACCTTC.